Sequencing of this T cell receptor (beta chain) was carried out in a study of CD8 T cell repertoires and HIV-1 epitope variants (TCRdb year 2020). For the study in its entirety: Twenty-five peptides representing autologous and known Gag and Nef epitope variants were each used to stimulate T cells in separate culture wells. T cells were enriched with the EasySep Human T Cell Enrichment Kit and co-cultured with equal numbers of autologous T cell-negative cells as antigen-presenting cells. The control conditions were a CMV, EBV and flu peptide pool, the Ebola AY9 epitope as a negative control, and a well with no peptide. The epitopes tested covered three Gag epitope families plus Nef HW9 and YT9. A total of over 65 T cell cultures were run, with each culture condition done in triplicate except for one peptide, which was done in duplicate. An aliquot of 1M T cells was set aside as an uncultured baseline condition, separate from the approximately 85 T cell cultures. Cultures were maintained for around 10 days in IMDM with gentamicin, and half-media changes adding IL-2, IL-7 and IL-15 were performed on days 3 and 7. Points the paper makes about the study in general: Of the nine antigen-specific TCR beta clonotypes identified, roughly six appeared cross-reactive for autologous or known escape epitope variants. The Nef KF9 family was recognized by five clonotypes and the HW9 family by one, and no responses to the TAALDMSHF plasma variant were observed. The assay identified only TCR beta chains and indicated proliferation in response to antigen, without indicating T cell function or cytokine profile.

TCR beta CDR3 regions were sequenced at survey depth on the immunoSEQ platform. The QIAamp DNA micro kit was used to extract genomic DNA from every cultured and uncultured CD8+ T cell population. The authors' analysis ran thus. Samples with fewer than 5,000 productive reads were excluded, which removed about 6% of the roughly 75 HIV peptide-stimulated cultures. A MANAFEST web app trimmed sequences to CDR3 and removed nonproductive sequences, CDR3s under 5 amino acids, and those not starting C or ending F/W. Clonotypes were classified as antigen-specific only if expansion was observed in at least 2 of 3 replicates versus the no-peptide control at FDR 0.01, only within one epitope family. A frequency at least fivefold higher than in wells stimulated with peptides from other epitope families was additionally required for specific clonotypes. TCRdb holds this immuneACCESS table with in-frame rearrangements only. Some clones are missing; in checked studies, unresolved V genes explain under half, and the rest has no known cause. D and trimming come from the DNA, and the V and J calls and clone size come from that table. The sample table shows a few thousand clones, and approximately 63% are seen once. About 39% of the sample is taken by the ten largest.

On this clone itself: No antigen is known for it. The record has no base qualities; no much larger clone is one base away.

V drops 5 bases and J drops 3 bases, leaving 15 bases in between. Taken from the germline V gene (reference sequence), the CDR1 and CDR2 loops are SEHNR and FQNEAQ. The CDR3 measures 15 amino acids from cysteine to phenylalanine. Only the CDR3 DNA stays, 45 bases, in frame from base 1. The EasySep Human CD8+ T Cell Enrichment Kit was used on day 10 to isolate CD8+ T cells from every culture. Material for sequencing was cultured CD8+ T cells derived from PBMCs. Recombination connected TRBV7-9 to TRBJ2-3; TRBD2 is perhaps the D gene, given 6 matching bases. This TCR was recovered from a male donor with HIV. In nucleotide form, the sequence is TGTGCCAGCAGCGCTCGGGACTCGGCGACAGATACGCAGTATTTT. Its protein is CASSARDSATDTQYF. Full variable domain (CDR3 extended with the reference TRBV7-9 and TRBJ2-3 proteins): DTGVSQNPRHKITKRGQNVTFRCDPISEHNRLYWYRQTLGQGPEFLTYFQNEAQLEKSRLLSDRFSAERPKGSFSTLEIQRTEQGDSAMYLCASSARDSATDTQYFGPGTRLTVL.